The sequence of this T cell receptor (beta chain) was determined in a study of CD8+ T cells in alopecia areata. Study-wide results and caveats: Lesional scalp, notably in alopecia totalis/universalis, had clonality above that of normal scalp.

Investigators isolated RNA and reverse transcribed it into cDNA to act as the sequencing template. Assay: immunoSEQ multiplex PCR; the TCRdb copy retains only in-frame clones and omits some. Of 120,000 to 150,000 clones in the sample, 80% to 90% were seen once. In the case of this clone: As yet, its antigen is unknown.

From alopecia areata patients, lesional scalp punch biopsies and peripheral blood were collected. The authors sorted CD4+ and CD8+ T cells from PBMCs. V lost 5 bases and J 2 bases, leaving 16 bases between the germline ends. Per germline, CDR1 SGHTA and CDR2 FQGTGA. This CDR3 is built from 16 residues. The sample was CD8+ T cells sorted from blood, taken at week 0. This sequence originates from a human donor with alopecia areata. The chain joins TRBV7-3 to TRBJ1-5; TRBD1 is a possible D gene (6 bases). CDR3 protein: CASSEGQPFRNQPQHF. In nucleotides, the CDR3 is TGTGCCAGCAGCGAGGGACAACCGTTTCGCAATCAGCCCCAGCATTTT.